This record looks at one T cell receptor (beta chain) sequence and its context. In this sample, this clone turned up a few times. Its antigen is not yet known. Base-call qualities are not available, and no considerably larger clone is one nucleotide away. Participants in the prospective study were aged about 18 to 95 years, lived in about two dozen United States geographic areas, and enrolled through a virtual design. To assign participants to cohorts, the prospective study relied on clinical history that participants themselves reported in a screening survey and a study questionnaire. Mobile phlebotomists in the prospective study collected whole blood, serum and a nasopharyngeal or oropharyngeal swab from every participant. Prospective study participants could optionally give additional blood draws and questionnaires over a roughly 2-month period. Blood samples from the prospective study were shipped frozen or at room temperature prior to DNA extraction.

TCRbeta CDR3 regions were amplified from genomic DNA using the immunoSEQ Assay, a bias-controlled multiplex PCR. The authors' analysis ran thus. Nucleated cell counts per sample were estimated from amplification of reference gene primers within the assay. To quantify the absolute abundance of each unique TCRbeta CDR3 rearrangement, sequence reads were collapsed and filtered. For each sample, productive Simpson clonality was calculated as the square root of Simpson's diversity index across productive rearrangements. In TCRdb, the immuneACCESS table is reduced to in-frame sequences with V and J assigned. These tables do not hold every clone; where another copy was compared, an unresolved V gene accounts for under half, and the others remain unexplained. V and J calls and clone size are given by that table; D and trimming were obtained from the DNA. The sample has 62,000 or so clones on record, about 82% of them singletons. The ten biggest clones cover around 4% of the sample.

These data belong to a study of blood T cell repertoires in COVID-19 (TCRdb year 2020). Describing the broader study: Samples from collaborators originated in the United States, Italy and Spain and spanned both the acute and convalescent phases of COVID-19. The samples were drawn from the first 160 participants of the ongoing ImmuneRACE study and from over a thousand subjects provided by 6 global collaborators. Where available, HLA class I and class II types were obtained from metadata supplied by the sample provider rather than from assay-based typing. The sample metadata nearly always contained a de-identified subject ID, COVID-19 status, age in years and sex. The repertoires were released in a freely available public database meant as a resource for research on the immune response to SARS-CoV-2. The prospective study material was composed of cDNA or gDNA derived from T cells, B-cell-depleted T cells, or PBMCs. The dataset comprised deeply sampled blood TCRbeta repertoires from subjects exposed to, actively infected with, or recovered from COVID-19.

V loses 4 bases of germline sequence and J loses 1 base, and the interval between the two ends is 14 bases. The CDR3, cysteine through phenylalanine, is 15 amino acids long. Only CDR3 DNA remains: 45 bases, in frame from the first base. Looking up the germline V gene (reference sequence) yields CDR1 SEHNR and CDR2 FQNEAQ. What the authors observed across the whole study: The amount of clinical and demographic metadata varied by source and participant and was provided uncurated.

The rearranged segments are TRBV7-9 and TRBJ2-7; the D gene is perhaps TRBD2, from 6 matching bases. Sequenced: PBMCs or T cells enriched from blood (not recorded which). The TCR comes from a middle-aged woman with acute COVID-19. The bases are TGTGCCAGCAGCTCCTTCTCTAGCGTTTCCTACGAGCAGTACTTC. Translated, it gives CASSSFSSVSYEQYF. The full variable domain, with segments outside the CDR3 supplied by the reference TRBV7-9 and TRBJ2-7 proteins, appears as DTGVSQNPRHKITKRGQNVTFRCDPISEHNRLYWYRQTLGQGPEFLTYFQNEAQLEKSRLLSDRFSAERPKGSFSTLEIQRTEQGDSAMYLCASSSFSSVSYEQYFGPGTRLTVT.